This T cell receptor (beta chain) came from a study of blood T cells in healthy people across ages. Overall study findings and caveats: Estimates of total diversity, which came from one million sequenced T cells, were considered to be underestimates.

Together with a sample-barcoded 5' primer, a J-beta primer mix was included in a second PCR lasting about 7 to 11 cycles. One entry per CDR3 protein, called by TCRdb with MiXCR from the 5' RACE reads. The sample has nearly 1 million distinct CDR3 sequences; roughly 51% are singletons. This clonotype was found a few times. Its specificity is not known. CDR1 SGHRS and CDR2 YFSETQ come from the germline V gene. The trim removed 3 bases at V and 5 bases at J, leaving 12 bases unmatched. The CDR3 length is 16 residues. Each donor's blood draw was roughly 9.8 milliliters of peripheral blood. Total RNA extracted from each sample amounted to at least 6 micrograms.

The TCR sequence derives from a woman between 55 and 75 years old in good health. The rearrangement links TRBV5-1 to TRBJ1-1, with TRBD1 matching 8 bases. Sequenced material: blood. The chain's CDR3 is CASSSAQGAGRTEAFF. For the CDR3, the DNA is TGCGCCAGCAGCTCGGCTCAGGGGGCAGGTCGGACTGAAGCTTTCTTT.